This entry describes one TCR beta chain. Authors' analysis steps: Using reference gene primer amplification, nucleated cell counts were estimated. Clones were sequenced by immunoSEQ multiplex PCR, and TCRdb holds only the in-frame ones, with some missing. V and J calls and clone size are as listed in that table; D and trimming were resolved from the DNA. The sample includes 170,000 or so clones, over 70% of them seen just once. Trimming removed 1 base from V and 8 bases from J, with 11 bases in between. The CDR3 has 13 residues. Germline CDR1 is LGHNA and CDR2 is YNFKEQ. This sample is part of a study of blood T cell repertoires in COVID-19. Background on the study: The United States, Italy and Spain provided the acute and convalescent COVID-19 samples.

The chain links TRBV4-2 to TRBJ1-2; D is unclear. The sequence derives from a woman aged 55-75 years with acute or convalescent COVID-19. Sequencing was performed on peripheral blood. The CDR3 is CASSQAAGGGYTF. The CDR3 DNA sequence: TGTGCCAGCAGCCAAGCGGCGGGAGGCGGCTACACCTTC.